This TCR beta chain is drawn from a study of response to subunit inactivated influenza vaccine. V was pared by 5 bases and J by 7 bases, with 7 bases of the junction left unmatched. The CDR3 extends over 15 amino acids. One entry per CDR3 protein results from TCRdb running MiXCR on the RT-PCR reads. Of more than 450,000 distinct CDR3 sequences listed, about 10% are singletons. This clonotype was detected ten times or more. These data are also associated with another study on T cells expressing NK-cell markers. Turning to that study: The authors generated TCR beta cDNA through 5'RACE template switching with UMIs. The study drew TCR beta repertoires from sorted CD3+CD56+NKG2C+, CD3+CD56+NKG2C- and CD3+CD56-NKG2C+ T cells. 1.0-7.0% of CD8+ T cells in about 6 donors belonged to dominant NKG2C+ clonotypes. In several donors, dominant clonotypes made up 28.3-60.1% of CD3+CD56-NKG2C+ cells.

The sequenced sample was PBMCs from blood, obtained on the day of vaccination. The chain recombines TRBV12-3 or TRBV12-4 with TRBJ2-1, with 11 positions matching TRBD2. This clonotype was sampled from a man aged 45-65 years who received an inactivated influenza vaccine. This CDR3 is CASSIRLAGWNEQFF. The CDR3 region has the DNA TGTGCCAGCAGTATAAGACTAGCGGGATGGAATGAGCAGTTCTTC.